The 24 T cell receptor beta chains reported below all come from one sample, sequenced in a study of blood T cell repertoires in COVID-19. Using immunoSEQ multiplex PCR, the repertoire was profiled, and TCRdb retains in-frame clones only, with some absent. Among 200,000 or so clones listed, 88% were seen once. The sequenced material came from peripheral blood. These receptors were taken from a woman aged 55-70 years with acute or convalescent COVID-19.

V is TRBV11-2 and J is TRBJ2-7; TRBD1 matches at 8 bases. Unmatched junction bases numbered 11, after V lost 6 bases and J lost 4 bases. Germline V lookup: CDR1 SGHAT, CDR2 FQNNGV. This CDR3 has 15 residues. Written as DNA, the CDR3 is TGTGCCAGCAGTTCCCGAGACAGGGGAAAGTACGAGCAGTACTTC. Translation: CASSSRDRGKYEQYF.

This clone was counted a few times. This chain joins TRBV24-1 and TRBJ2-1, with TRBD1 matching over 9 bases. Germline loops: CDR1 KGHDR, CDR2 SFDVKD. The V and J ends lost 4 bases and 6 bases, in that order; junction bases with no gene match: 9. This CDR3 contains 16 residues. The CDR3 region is CATSDIPGQGSNEQFF. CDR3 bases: TGTGCCACCAGTGACATCCCGGGACAGGGAAGCAATGAGCAGTTCTTC.

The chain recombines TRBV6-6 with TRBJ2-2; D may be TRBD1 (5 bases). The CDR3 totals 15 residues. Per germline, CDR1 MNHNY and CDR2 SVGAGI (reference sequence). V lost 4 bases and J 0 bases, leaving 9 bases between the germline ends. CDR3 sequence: CASSSVRANTGELFF. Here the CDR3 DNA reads TGTGCCAGCAGTTCGGTCAGGGCGAACACCGGGGAGCTGTTTTTT.

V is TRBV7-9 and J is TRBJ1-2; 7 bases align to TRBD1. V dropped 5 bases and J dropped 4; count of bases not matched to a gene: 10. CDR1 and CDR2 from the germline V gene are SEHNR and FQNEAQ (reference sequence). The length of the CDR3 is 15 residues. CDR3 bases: TGTGCCAGCAGCCCGGGACCGGACAGGAGCTATGGCTACACCTTC. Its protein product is CASSPGPDRSYGYTF.

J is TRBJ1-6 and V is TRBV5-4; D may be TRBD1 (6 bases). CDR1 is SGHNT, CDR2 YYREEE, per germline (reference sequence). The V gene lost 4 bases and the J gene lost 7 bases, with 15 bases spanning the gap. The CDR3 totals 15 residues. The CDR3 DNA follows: TGTGCCAGCAGCCAGACGACAGGTTCGAATTCACCCCTCCACTTT. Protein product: CASSQTTGSNSPLHF.

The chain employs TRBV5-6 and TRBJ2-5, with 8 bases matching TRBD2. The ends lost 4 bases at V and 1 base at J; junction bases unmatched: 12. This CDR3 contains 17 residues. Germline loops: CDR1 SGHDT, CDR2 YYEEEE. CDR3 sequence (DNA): TGTGCCAGCAGCCCGGACCGGGAGGGGTGGGGCCAAGAGACCCAGTACTTC. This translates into CASSPDREGWGQETQYF.

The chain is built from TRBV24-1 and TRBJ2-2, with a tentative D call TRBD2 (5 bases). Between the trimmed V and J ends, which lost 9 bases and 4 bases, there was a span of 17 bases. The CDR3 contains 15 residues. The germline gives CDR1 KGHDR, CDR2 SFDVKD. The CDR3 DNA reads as TGTGCCACCGAGAACGGCGAAGGGAGCACCGGGGAGCTGTTTTTT. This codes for CATENGEGSTGELFF.

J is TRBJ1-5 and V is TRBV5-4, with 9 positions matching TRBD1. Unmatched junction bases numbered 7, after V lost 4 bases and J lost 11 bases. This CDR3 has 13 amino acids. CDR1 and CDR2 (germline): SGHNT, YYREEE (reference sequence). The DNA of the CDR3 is TGTGCCAGCAGCGTCGACGGGACAGGGACCCAGCATTTT. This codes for CASSVDGTGTQHF.

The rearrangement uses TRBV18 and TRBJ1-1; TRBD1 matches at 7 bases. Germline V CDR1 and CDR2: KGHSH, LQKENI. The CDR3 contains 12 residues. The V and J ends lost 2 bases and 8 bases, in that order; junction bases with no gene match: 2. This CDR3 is CASSPGQVEAFF. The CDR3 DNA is TGTGCCAGCTCACCAGGACAGGTAGAAGCTTTCTTT.

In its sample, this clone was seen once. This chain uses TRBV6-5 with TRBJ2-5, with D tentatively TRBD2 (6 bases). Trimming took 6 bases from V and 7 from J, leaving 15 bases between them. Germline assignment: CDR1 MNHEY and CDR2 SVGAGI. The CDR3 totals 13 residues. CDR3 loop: CASSINGGGTQYF. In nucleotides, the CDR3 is TGTGCCAGCAGCATCAATGGGGGAGGGACCCAGTACTTC.

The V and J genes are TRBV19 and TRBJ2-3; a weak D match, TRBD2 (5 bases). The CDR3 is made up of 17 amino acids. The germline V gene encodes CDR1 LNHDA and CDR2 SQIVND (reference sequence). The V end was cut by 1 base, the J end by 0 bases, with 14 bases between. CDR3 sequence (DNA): TGTGCCAGTAGTATAGGACTACCAAGGACGAGCACAGATACGCAGTATTTT. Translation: CASSIGLPRTSTDTQYF.

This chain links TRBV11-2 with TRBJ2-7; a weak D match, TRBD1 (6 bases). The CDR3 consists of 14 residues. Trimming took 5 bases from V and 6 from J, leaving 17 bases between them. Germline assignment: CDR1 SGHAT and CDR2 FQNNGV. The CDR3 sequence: CASSPHPGQFEQYF. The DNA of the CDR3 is TGTGCCAGCAGCCCCCACCCAGGACAGTTCGAGCAGTACTTC.

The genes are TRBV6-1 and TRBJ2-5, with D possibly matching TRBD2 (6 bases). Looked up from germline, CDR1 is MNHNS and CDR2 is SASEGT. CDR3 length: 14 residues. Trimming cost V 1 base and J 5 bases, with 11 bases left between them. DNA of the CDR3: TGTGCCAGCAGTGAAGACACCGGAGGGGAGACCCAGTACTTC. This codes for CASSEDTGGETQYF.

The CDR3 DNA follows: TGTGCCAGCAGCTTAGTGGGGCATTCCTACGAGCAGTACTTC. It codes for CASSLVGHSYEQYF. The rearrangement links TRBV7-8 to TRBJ2-7; the D gene is possibly TRBD1 (5 bases). The CDR3 loop spans 14 amino acids. The V gene lost 1 base and the J gene lost 1 base, with 8 bases spanning the gap. Germline V lookup: CDR1 SGHVS, CDR2 FQNEAQ.

CDR3 DNA: TGTGCCAGCAGCCCTCGGGACAGGGGGCTCCGGGAGCAGTACTTC. Protein sequence: CASSPRDRGLREQYF. V and J are TRBV7-2 and TRBJ2-7, with 12 bases that match TRBD1. The V segment lost 5 bases and the J segment 7 bases; nucleotides outside the gene matches: 9. The CDR3 is 15 residues long. The V gene's germline CDR1 is SGHTA and CDR2 FQGNSA.

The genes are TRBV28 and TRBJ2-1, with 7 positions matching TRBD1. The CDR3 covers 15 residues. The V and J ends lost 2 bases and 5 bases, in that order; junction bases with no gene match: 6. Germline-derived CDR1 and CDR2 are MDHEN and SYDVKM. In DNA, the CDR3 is TGTGCCAGCAGTTTACCCCAGGGGGAAGACAATGAGCAGTTCTTC. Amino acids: CASSLPQGEDNEQFF.

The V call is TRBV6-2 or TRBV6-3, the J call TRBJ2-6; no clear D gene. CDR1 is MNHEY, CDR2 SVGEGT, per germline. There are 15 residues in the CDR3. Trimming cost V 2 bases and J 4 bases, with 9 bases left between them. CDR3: CASSYPPVGANVLTF. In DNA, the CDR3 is TGTGCCAGCAGTTACCCCCCGGTAGGGGCCAACGTCCTGACTTTC.

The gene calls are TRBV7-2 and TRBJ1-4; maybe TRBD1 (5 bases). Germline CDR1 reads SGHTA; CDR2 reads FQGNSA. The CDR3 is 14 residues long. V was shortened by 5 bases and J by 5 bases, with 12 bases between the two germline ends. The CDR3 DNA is TGTGCCAGCAGCCGGGCGGGGCAAAATGAAAAACTGTTTTTT. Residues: CASSRAGQNEKLFF.

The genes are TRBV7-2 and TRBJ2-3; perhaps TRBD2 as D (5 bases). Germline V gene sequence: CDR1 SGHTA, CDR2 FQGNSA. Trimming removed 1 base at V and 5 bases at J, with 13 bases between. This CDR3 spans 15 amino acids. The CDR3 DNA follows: TGTGCCAGCAGCTTAGTCTCCCCGGCGGGAGATACGCAGTATTTT. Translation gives CASSLVSPAGDTQYF. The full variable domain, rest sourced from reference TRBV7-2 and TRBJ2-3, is GAGVSQSPSNKVTEKGKDVELRCDPISGHTALYWYRQSLGQGLEFLIYFQGNSAPDKSGLPSDRFSAERTGGSVSTLTIQRTQQEDSAVYLCASSLVSPAGDTQYFGPGTRLTVL.

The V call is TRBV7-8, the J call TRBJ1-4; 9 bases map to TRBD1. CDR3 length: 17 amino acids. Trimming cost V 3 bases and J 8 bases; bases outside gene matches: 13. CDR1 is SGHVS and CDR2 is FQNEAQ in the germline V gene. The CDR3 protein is CASSFRPYRGRGEKLFF. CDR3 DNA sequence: TGTGCCAGCAGCTTCCGACCCTACAGGGGGCGAGGAGAAAAACTGTTTTTT.

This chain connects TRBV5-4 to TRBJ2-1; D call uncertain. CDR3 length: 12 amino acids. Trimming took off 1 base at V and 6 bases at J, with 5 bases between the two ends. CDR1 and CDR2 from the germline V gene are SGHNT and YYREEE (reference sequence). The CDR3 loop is CASSLTVNEQFF. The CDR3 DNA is TGTGCCAGCAGCTTGACAGTCAATGAGCAGTTCTTC. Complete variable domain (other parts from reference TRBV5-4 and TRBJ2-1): ETGVTQSPTHLIKTRGQQVTLRCSSQSGHNTVSWYQQALGQGPQFIFQYYREEENGRGNFPPRFSGLQFPNYSSELNVNALELDDSALYLCASSLTVNEQFFGPGTRLTVL.

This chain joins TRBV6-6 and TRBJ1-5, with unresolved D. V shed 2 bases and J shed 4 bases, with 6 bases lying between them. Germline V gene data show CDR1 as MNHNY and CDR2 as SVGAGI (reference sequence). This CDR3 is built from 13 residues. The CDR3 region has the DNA TGTGCCAGCAGTTACCTTATGAATCAGCCCCAGCATTTT. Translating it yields CASSYLMNQPQHF.

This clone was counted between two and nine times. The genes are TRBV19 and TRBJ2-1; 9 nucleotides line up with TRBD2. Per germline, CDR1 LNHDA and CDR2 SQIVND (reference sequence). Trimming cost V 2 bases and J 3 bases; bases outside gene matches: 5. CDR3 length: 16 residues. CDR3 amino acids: CASSIMRTSVYNEQFF. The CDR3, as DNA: TGTGCCAGTAGTATAATGAGGACTAGCGTCTACAATGAGCAGTTCTTC.

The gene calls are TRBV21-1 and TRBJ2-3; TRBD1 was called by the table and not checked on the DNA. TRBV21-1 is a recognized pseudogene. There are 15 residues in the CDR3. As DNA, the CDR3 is TGTGCCAGCAGGCCGGACAGGAGGAGAGGGGATACGCAGTATTTT. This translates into CASRPDRRRGDTQYF.